A selection of T cell receptor beta chains follows, all from one sample in a study of T cell responses to AZD1222 COVID-19 vaccine. This table comes from immunoSEQ multiplex PCR, and its TCRdb copy is limited to in-frame clones, with some not included. The data hold approximately 110,000 clones, with more than 70% observed a single time. The sequencing used peripheral blood, collected on day 0 of AZD1222 vaccination. These receptor sequences come from an adult in good health. The CDR3 runs from the conserved cysteine through the conserved F or W. D genes are given only for firm matches. For some rows the clone size is stated as once, few or many, or as a class when expanded; others skip it.

D,size,V,J,CDR3,DNA
-,once,TRBV5-6,TRBJ1-2,CASSFRTPMNYGYTF,TGTGCCAGCAGCTTTCGGACACCGATGAACTATGGCTACACCTTC
-,-,TRBV24-1,TRBJ2-1,CATSDTGSSYNEQFF,TGTGCCACCAGTGACACAGGGAGCTCCTACAATGAGCAGTTCTTC
TRBD1,-,TRBV28,TRBJ1-1,CASSRQGWNTEAFF,TGTGCCAGCAGCAGACAGGGATGGAACACTGAAGCTTTCTTT
-,-,TRBV7-9,TRBJ1-1,CASSYDSTTPGAFF,TGTGCCAGCAGTTACGACAGTACGACGCCCGGGGCTTTCTTT
-,-,TRBV7-8,TRBJ1-5,CASSLVGTAYQPQHF,TGTGCCAGCAGCTTAGTGGGGACGGCCTATCAGCCCCAGCATTTT
TRBD2,-,TRBV27,TRBJ2-7,CASSSGLARQYF,TGTGCCAGCAGTTCGGGACTAGCGAGGCAGTACTTC
TRBD2,-,TRBV29-1,TRBJ2-7,CSVSGGDEQYF,TGCAGCGTGAGCGGGGGTGACGAGCAGTACTTC
TRBD2,-,TRBV5-6,TRBJ2-5,CASSPTSGGQETQYF,TGTGCCAGCAGCCCCACTAGCGGGGGGCAAGAGACCCAGTACTTC
-,-,TRBV5-6,TRBJ2-7,CASSRISGFEQYF,TGTGCCAGCAGCCGGATTTCAGGGTTCGAGCAGTACTTC
-,-,TRBV6-2/TRBV6-3,TRBJ2-3,CASSPMLLRTDTQYF,TGTGCCAGCAGCCCTATGCTGCTACGGACAGATACGCAGTATTTT
-,-,TRBV6-5,TRBJ1-2,CASSFRQSGPGYGYTF,TGTGCCAGCAGTTTCCGACAGTCCGGGCCAGGCTATGGCTACACCTTC